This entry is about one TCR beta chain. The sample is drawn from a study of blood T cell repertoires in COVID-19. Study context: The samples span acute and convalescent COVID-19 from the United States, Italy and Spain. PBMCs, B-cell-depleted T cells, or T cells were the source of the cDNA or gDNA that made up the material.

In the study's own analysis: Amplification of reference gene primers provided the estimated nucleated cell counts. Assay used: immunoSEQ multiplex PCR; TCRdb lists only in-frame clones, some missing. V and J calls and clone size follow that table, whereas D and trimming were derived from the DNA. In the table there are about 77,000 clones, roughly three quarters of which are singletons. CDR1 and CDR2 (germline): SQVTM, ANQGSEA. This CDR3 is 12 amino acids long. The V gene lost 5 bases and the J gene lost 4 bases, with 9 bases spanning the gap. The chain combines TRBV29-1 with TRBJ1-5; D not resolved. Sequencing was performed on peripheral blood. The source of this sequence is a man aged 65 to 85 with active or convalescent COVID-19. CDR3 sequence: CSVRESNQPQHF. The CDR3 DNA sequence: TGCAGCGTTAGGGAGTCAAATCAGCCCCAGCATTTT. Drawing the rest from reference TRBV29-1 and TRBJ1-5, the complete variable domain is SAVISQKPSRDICQRGTSLTIQCQVDSQVTMMFWYRQQPGQSLTLIATANQGSEATYESGFVIDKFPISRPNLTFSTLTVSNMSPEDSSIYLCSVRESNQPQHFGDGTRLSIL.